A selection of T cell receptor beta chains follows, all from one sample in a study of blood T cell repertoires in COVID-19. The table came from immunoSEQ multiplex PCR; TCRdb's copy has only in-frame clones and leaves some out. The data contain about 88,000 clones, about 88% of them singletons. The specimen was peripheral blood. These receptors all come from a woman older than 75 with acute or convalescent COVID-19. The CDR3 runs from the conserved cysteine through the conserved F or W. D genes are given only for firm matches. The listing skips clone size in some rows; elsewhere it reads once, few, many or a size class.

TRBD2	TRBJ2-1	TRBV7-3	21	-	CASSLTGTSGRASYSYNEQFF	TGTGCCAGCAGCTTAACGGGGACTAGCGGGAGGGCTTCCTACTCCTACAATGAGCAGTTCTTC
TRBD2	TRBJ2-7	TRBV7-9	15	once	CASSLGTSGENEQYF	TGTGCCAGCAGCTTAGGAACTAGCGGTGAGAACGAGCAGTACTTC
TRBD1	TRBJ2-5	TRBV19	13	-	CASTHAGGETQYF	TGTGCCAGTACCCACGCAGGGGGCGAGACCCAGTACTTC
-	TRBJ1-5	TRBV2	14	-	CASSETASNQPQHF	TGTGCCAGCAGTGAGACAGCTAGCAATCAGCCCCAGCATTTT
TRBD2	TRBJ2-3	TRBV9	15	-	CASSEQREVADTQYF	TGTGCCAGCAGCGAACAGCGGGAGGTTGCAGATACGCAGTATTTT
TRBD1	TRBJ1-5	TRBV28	13	-	CASSWTGNRPQHF	TGTGCCAGCAGTTGGACAGGGAATCGGCCCCAGCATTTT
TRBD2	TRBJ2-1	TRBV3-1/TRBV3-2	14	-	CASSRTSGVNEQFF	TGTGCCAGCAGCCGGACTAGCGGGGTCAATGAGCAGTTCTTC
-	TRBJ1-1	TRBV19	16	-	CASRPAGSGPNTEAFF	TGTGCCAGTAGGCCGGCGGGTTCAGGCCCGAACACTGAAGCTTTCTTT
TRBD2	TRBJ2-5	TRBV14	19	-	CASSPRAGTSGSLGETQYF	TGTGCCAGCAGCCCCCGAGCCGGGACTAGCGGGAGCCTCGGGGAGACCCAGTACTTC
-	TRBJ1-5	TRBV28	14	-	CASSTTGSVQPQHF	TGTGCCAGCAGTACCACAGGGTCGGTCCAGCCCCAGCATTTT
TRBD1	TRBJ1-1	TRBV29-1	13	-	CSARTGVSTEAFF	TGCAGCGCTAGGACAGGGGTTAGCACTGAAGCTTTCTTT
-	TRBJ1-6	TRBV12-3/TRBV12-4	13	-	CASRWAHNSPLHF	TGTGCCAGCAGGTGGGCTCATAATTCACCCCTCCACTTT
-	TRBJ1-2	TRBV30	14	-	CAWSVDGETYGYTF	TGTGCCTGGAGTGTAGACGGGGAAACTTATGGCTACACCTTC
TRBD1	TRBJ2-5	TRBV23-1	15	once	CASSQRDRGLETQYF	TGCGCCAGCAGTCAAAGGGACAGGGGGTTAGAGACCCAGTACTTC
TRBD1	TRBJ1-1	TRBV5-1	14	-	CASSLTGGNTEAFF	TGCGCCAGCAGCTTAACAGGGGGGAACACTGAAGCTTTCTTT
-	TRBJ1-1	TRBV30	13	-	CAWSVILTGEAFF	TGTGCCTGGAGTGTCATTCTGACAGGTGAAGCTTTCTTT
-	TRBJ1-6	TRBV7-9	14	-	CASSFWTDNSPLHF	TGTGCCAGCAGCTTTTGGACAGATAATTCACCCCTCCACTTT
-	TRBJ2-7	TRBV20-1	15	-	CSASDARAVSYEQYF	TGCAGTGCTAGTGATGCACGCGCTGTTTCCTACGAGCAGTACTTC
TRBD2	TRBJ2-3	TRBV9	17	-	CASSVVSGTTSTDTQYF	TGTGCCAGCAGCGTAGTCTCCGGGACTACCTCCACAGATACGCAGTATTTT
TRBD1	TRBJ1-2	TRBV7-2	13	few	CASSLSPGQGYHF	TGTGCCAGCAGCTTATCCCCGGGACAGGGATATCACTTC
-	TRBJ1-1	TRBV6-6	14	-	CASSYAQVNTEAFF	TGTGCCAGCAGTTACGCCCAGGTGAACACTGAAGCTTTCTTT
-	TRBJ2-7	TRBV7-9	11	-	CASSHSYEQYF	TGTGCCAGCAGCCACTCCTACGAGCAGTACTTC
-	TRBJ1-1	TRBV3-1/TRBV3-2	16	-	CASSQDPTGRNTEAFF	TGTGCCAGCAGCCAAGATCCCACAGGGAGGAACACTGAAGCTTTCTTT